The 8 T cell receptor beta chains in this list originate from one sample, sequenced in a study of naive and memory T cell subsets. No antigens are known for them. Study-level findings and limits: Especially in CD8 cells, naive repertoires contained a few larger clonotypes, possibly CD45RA-re-expressing memory cells.

The beta constant-region primer was an equimolar mix of two oligonucleotides covering TRBC1 and TRBC2. Nested alpha and beta constant-region primers with the SP2 primer drove four PCR rounds on ligated cDNA. One entry per CDR3 protein results from TCRdb running MiXCR on the UMI-ligation and nested PCR reads. The sample yields 150,000 or so distinct CDR3 sequences, roughly 22% seen once. The sample taken for sequencing was naive CD4+ T cells from blood. Receptor source: a human donor in good health.

Ten or more counts support this clonotype. V usage is TRBV5-1 and J usage is TRBJ1-3; a possible D gene is TRBD1 (5 bases). V was cut by 3 bases and J by 0 bases, with 7 bases left in between. The CDR3 runs to 14 residues. Germline V gene sequence: CDR1 SGHRS, CDR2 YFSETQ. CDR3: CASSSGPSGNTIYF. CDR3 nucleotide sequence: TGCGCCAGCAGCTCGGGGCCCTCTGGAAACACCATATATTTT.

With regard to this clonotype: A much larger clonotype is one base distant, so this may be a read error. The chain carries TRBV20-1 and TRBJ2-1; either TRBD1 or TRBD2 may supply D (5 bases each). The germline CDR1 and CDR2 sequences are DFQATT and SNEGSKA (reference sequence). The CDR3 is made up of 17 amino acids. CDR3 sequence: CNANPFAGTNFYNEQFF. Here the CDR3 DNA reads TGCAATGCTAACCCCTTCGCCGGGACGAATTTCTACAATGAGCAGTTCTTC.

This clonotype showed up many times. This chain joins TRBV15 and TRBJ2-7; TRBD1 is a possible D gene (6 bases). There are 16 residues in the CDR3. V shed 1 base and J shed 0 bases, with 13 bases lying between them. Germline CDR1 and CDR2: LNHNV and YYDKDF (reference sequence). CDR3 region: CATSRVSRTDSYEQYF. CDR3 coding DNA: TGTGCCACCAGCAGAGTGAGTCGGACAGACTCCTACGAGCAGTACTTC.

The chain is built from TRBV6-2 or TRBV6-3 and TRBJ2-1, with 9 positions matching TRBD2. Germline lookup yields CDR1 MNHEY and CDR2 SVGEGT. The CDR3 is made up of 16 amino acids. Trimming at V came to 4 bases and at J to 9 bases, leaving 13 bases not matched to a gene. The CDR3 here is CASSSPELAGGVEQFF. The CDR3 DNA sequence: TGTGCCAGCAGTTCTCCCGAACTAGCGGGTGGGGTTGAGCAGTTCTTC.

V is TRBV20-1 and J is TRBJ2-1; 8 bases line up with TRBD2. Losses at the gene ends were 2 bases for V and 9 bases for J; bases not matched to a gene: 12. The CDR3 has 15 amino acids. Germline CDR1 is DFQATT and CDR2 is SNEGSKA (reference sequence). The CDR3 region has the DNA TGCAGTGCTAGACCCCGGGGAGCGGGAGAACCTGAGCAGTTCTTC. As protein: CSARPRGAGEPEQFF.

The CDR3 sequence: CSARDPLWGNNEQFF. CDR3 nucleotides: TGCAGTGCTAGAGATCCCCTATGGGGAAACAATGAGCAGTTCTTC. V is TRBV20-1 and J is TRBJ2-1; D is unresolved. The V end lost 0 bases, the J end lost 5 bases, and 14 bases lay between the germline ends. The CDR3 is made up of 15 amino acids. The germline CDR1 and CDR2 sequences are DFQATT and SNEGSKA (reference sequence).

This clonotype has a count of ten or more. The chain carries TRBV29-1 and TRBJ2-1, with 8 positions matching TRBD2. CDR3 length: 13 amino acids. Germline V CDR1 and CDR2: SQVTM, ANQGSEA. V dropped 3 bases and J dropped 4; count of bases not matched to a gene: 2. The DNA for the CDR3 is TGCAGCGTTGACGCGGGAGGTTACAATGAGCAGTTCTTC. It is translated as CSVDAGGYNEQFF.

In this sample, this clonotype turned up many times. The genes are TRBV7-2 and TRBJ1-5; maybe TRBD1 (6 bases). CDR1 is SGHTA and CDR2 is FQGNSA in the germline V gene. The CDR3 is 18 residues long. Trimming cost V 5 bases and J 1 base, with 21 bases left between them. DNA for the CDR3: TGTGCCAGCAGCCTACTTATTTCAGGAGGGGGGAGCAATCAGCCCCAGCATTTT. Protein sequence: CASSLLISGGGSNQPQHF.